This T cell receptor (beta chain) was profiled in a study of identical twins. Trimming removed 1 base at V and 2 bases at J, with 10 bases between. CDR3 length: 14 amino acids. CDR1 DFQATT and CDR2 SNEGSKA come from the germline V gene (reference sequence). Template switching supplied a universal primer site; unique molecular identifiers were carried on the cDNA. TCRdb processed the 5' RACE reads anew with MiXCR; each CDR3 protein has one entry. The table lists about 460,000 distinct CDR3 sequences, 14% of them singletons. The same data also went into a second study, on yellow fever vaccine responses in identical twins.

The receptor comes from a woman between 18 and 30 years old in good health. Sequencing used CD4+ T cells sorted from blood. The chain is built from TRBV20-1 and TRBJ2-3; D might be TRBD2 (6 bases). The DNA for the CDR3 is TGCAGTGCTAGAGCTCCGGGAGTCACAGATACGCAGTATTTT. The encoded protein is CSARAPGVTDTQYF.